Sequencing of this TCR beta chain was carried out in a study of early T cells in non-severe SARS-CoV-2 infection. For the study at large: Bulk RNA isolated from unsorted whole blood underwent sequencing; chains were not paired.

Study-level points and caveats: Matches to VDJdb favored anti-spike CD8 responses and missed private and CD4 specificities.

CDR1 and CDR2 (germline): MNHEY, SVGAGI. After removal of 2 bases from V and 6 bases from J, the junction contained 1 base not matched to a gene. CDR3 size: 13 residues. Separate cDNA molecules each had unique molecular identifiers attached to them. MiXCR, applied by TCRdb to the 5' RACE reads, yields one record per CDR3 protein. The sample has around 78,000 distinct CDR3 sequences, around 15% seen once. Of note for this clonotype: Its antigen is not known.

Sequencing was done on a sample of whole blood. This receptor was obtained from an adult who was a healthcare worker with PCR-confirmed SARS-CoV-2 infection or an uninfected control (not recorded which). The chain joins TRBV6-5 to TRBJ1-5; 7 bases fit TRBD1. The DNA of the CDR3 is TGTGCCAGCAGTTACCAGGGGGTTCAGCCCCAGCATTTT. This codes for CASSYQGVQPQHF.